The 20 T cell receptor beta chains in this list originate from one sample, sequenced in a study of blood T cell repertoires in COVID-19. Profiling relied on immunoSEQ multiplex PCR, and the TCRdb table lists in-frame clones only, not all of them. The repertoire holds under 250,000 clones, with over 70% as singletons. The specimen sequenced was PBMCs or T cells enriched from blood (not recorded which). These receptors all stem from a woman between 35 and 50 years old who had been exposed to COVID-19.

This chain connects TRBV29-1 to TRBJ1-5; 12 positions match TRBD1. Trimming removed 4 bases from V and 5 bases from J; junction bases left unmatched: 3. Germline V lookup: CDR1 SQVTM, CDR2 ANQGSEA. The CDR3 totals 14 residues. The CDR3 DNA sequence: TGCAGCGTTGTGGGACAGGGGGCTGATCAGCCCCAGCATTTT. This gives the protein CSVVGQGADQPQHF.

CDR3 region: CASSPVQTGANSNQPQHF. CDR3 bases: TGTGCCAGCTCACCAGTCCAGACAGGGGCTAATAGCAATCAGCCCCAGCATTTT. This chain joins TRBV18 and TRBJ1-5; 8 bases line up with TRBD1. J gave up 0 bases and V 2 bases, and 9 bases lay outside the gene matches. This CDR3 comprises 18 residues. Germline assignment: CDR1 KGHSH and CDR2 LQKENI.

J is TRBJ2-5 and V is TRBV7-3; 7 bases align to TRBD1. The germline gives CDR1 SGHTA, CDR2 FQGTGA. The J segment lost 1 base and the V segment lost 5 bases, leaving 4 bases of the junction unmatched. The CDR3 is 14 amino acids. The CDR3 bases are TGTGCCAGCAGCCCCAGGGGGTCCCAAGAGACCCAGTACTTC. Its translation is CASSPRGSQETQYF.

The chain uses TRBV7-9 and TRBJ1-3, with D hard to call. Deletions cut 0 bases from V and 0 bases from J, with 9 bases between. Looked up from germline, CDR1 is SEHNR and CDR2 is FQNEAQ (reference sequence). CDR3 length: 16 residues. The CDR3 sequence: CASSLARPVSGNTIYF. CDR3 DNA: TGTGCCAGCAGCTTAGCGAGGCCAGTCTCTGGAAACACCATATATTTT.

The chain employs TRBV7-9 and TRBJ1-1; maybe TRBD1 (6 bases). The V and J ends lost 5 bases and 1 base respectively, with 17 bases between them. Germline V gene lookup returns CDR1 SEHNR and CDR2 FQNEAQ (reference sequence). CDR3 length equals 16 residues. The DNA for the CDR3 is TGTGCCAGCAGCCGAGCTGGGGGCGATCGGAACACTGAAGCTTTCTTT. The encoded protein is CASSRAGGDRNTEAFF.

The V call is TRBV6-1, the J call TRBJ2-1; TRBD1 is a possible D gene (5 bases). CDR1 is MNHNS and CDR2 is SASEGT in the germline V gene. V lost 4 bases to trimming and J lost 4 bases, with 20 bases between them. This CDR3 has 17 residues. Here the CDR3 DNA reads TGTGCCAGCAGTGCGACAGAACCCCTTAATATATACAATGAGCAGTTCTTC. Translating it yields CASSATEPLNIYNEQFF.

V gene TRBV11-3 combines with J gene TRBJ2-2; TRBD2 is a possible D gene (5 bases). The CDR3 consists of 17 residues. The germline V gene has CDR1 SGHNT and CDR2 YENEEA. Trimming removed 5 bases from V and 1 base from J, with 17 bases in between. Here the CDR3 reads CASSTPRGGGNTGELFF. The CDR3 nucleotides are TGTGCCAGCAGCACCCCCCGAGGAGGAGGGAACACCGGGGAGCTGTTTTTT.

The chain carries TRBV6-5 and TRBJ1-2, with D hard to call. V was shortened by 6 bases and J by 6 bases, with 11 bases between the two germline ends. Germline V lookup: CDR1 MNHEY, CDR2 SVGAGI. This CDR3 comprises 12 residues. In DNA, the CDR3 is TGTGCCAGCAGACATCGAGGAGATGGCTACACCTTC. Its protein product is CASRHRGDGYTF.

The rearrangement links TRBV7-9 to TRBJ1-1, with D unresolved. Germline CDR1 reads SEHNR; CDR2 reads FQNEAQ (reference sequence). Trimming took off 2 bases at V and 3 bases at J, with 16 bases between the two ends. This CDR3 spans 16 amino acids. CDR3 DNA: TGTGCCAGCAGCTTAATTTTTGGGGAGAGGGACACTGAAGCTTTCTTT. This translates into CASSLIFGERDTEAFF.

This sequence joins TRBV9 and TRBJ1-1, with D uncertain. With 0 bases removed from V and 4 bases from J, the gap between germline ends came to 13 bases. This CDR3 has 15 amino acids. Germline loops: CDR1 SGDLS, CDR2 YYNGEE. The CDR3 sequence: CASSVGGSGRTEAFF. The DNA for the CDR3 is TGTGCCAGCAGCGTAGGAGGTAGTGGTCGCACTGAAGCTTTCTTT.

The chain carries TRBV18 and TRBJ1-5, with D maybe TRBD1 (5 bases). V was cut by 1 base and J by 0 bases, with 13 bases left in between. The CDR3 loop spans 17 amino acids. Germline V gene data show CDR1 as KGHSH and CDR2 as LQKENI. The DNA for the CDR3 is TGTGCCAGCTCACCACTGCCCCTGACAGATAGCAATCAGCCCCAGCATTTT. It is translated as CASSPLPLTDSNQPQHF.

The chain recombines TRBV7-9 with TRBJ1-1; D unclear. Germline assignment: CDR1 SEHNR and CDR2 FQNEAQ (reference sequence). V lost 3 bases and J lost 5, with 10 bases in between. CDR3 length: 13 residues. CDR3 coding DNA: TGTGCCAGCAGCTTCGGCGGGGTAACTGAAGCTTTCTTT. This gives the protein CASSFGGVTEAFF.

The chain recombines TRBV4-3 with TRBJ1-1, with 7 positions matching TRBD1. Trimming cost V 3 bases and J 1 base; bases outside gene matches: 5. The CDR3 has 15 residues. CDR1 LGHNA and CDR2 YSLEER come from the germline V gene. The CDR3 protein is CASSHEQGKNTEAFF. The CDR3 bases are TGCGCCAGCAGCCACGAACAGGGGAAGAACACTGAAGCTTTCTTT.

This rearrangement joins TRBV5-4 to TRBJ2-5; TRBD2 matches 7 bases. The J segment lost 4 bases and the V segment lost 4 bases, leaving 10 bases of the junction unmatched. CDR1 is SGHNT, CDR2 YYREEE, per germline (reference sequence). This CDR3 has 15 residues. The CDR3 DNA reads TGTGCCAGCAGCCAGCCGGGCGGGAGCCCAGAGACCCAGTACTTC. It codes for CASSQPGGSPETQYF.

The gene calls are TRBV18 and TRBJ2-3, with 7 bases identical to TRBD1. The junction had 7 bases not matched to a gene; V was cut back by 6 bases and J by 4 bases. Germline CDR1 is KGHSH and CDR2 is LQKENI. The CDR3 sequence is 14 residues long. As DNA, the CDR3 is TGTGCCAGCTCGCTGGGACAGATTCCAGATACGCAGTATTTT. It codes for CASSLGQIPDTQYF.

The V call is TRBV11-3, the J call TRBJ1-4, with D possibly TRBD1 on 5 matching bases. This CDR3 has 15 residues. CDR1 is SGHNT, CDR2 YENEEA, per germline. V gave up 0 bases and J gave up 2 bases, with 7 bases separating them. The CDR3 DNA follows: TGTGCCAGCAGCTTAGAAGGGGCGACTAATGAAAAACTGTTTTTT. It yields the protein CASSLEGATNEKLFF.

The CDR3 loop reads CASSMRQGYEQYV. Here the CDR3 DNA reads TGTGCCAGTAGTATGAGACAGGGCTACGAGCAGTACGTC. This chain links TRBV19 with TRBJ2-7; 7 bases are a match to TRBD1. CDR1 and CDR2 (germline): LNHDA, SQIVND (reference sequence). This CDR3 has 13 residues. V lost 3 bases, J lost 3 bases, and 2 bases stayed unmatched.

The chain links TRBV6-5 to TRBJ2-3; D remains ambiguous. The V gene lost 0 bases and the J gene lost 2 bases, with 6 bases spanning the gap. The germline V gene encodes CDR1 MNHEY and CDR2 SVGAGI. The CDR3 sequence is 14 residues long. The CDR3 loop is CASSYSRLTDTQYF. The DNA of the CDR3 is TGTGCCAGCAGTTACTCTCGACTCACAGATACGCAGTATTTT.

The chain is built from TRBV7-9 and TRBJ1-1; TRBD1 matches 10 bases. CDR1 and CDR2 from the germline V gene are SEHNR and FQNEAQ (reference sequence). The CDR3 is 16 residues long. After removal of 5 bases from V and 5 bases from J, the junction contained 11 bases not matched to a gene. The CDR3 DNA reads TGTGCCAGCAGCGTACGAGACAGGGGGCGCGGAACTGAAGCTTTCTTT. Encoded protein: CASSVRDRGRGTEAFF.

This clone showed up many times. The chain joins TRBV4-2 to TRBJ1-1, with D unresolved. Germline V CDR1 and CDR2: LGHNA, YNFKEQ. The CDR3 consists of 13 residues. The V and J ends lost 5 bases and 2 bases respectively, with 9 bases between them. The CDR3 DNA sequence: TGTGCCAGCAGCTCCGGGTCCAACACTGAAGCTTTCTTT. Protein: CASSSGSNTEAFF.